The rows below give T cell receptor beta chains drawn from one sample of a study of T cell responses to AZD1222 COVID-19 vaccine. Clones were sequenced by immunoSEQ multiplex PCR, and TCRdb holds only the in-frame ones, with some missing. The sample carries 75,000 to 100,000 clones, approximately 91% recorded once. The sequences come from peripheral blood, collected on day 0 of AZD1222 vaccination. Source of these receptors: an adult in good health. Both conserved end residues are part of each CDR3. D genes are given only for firm matches. Only some rows state a clone size, as once, few, many or a class for expanded clones.

len: 13
v_gene: TRBV7-9
d_gene: -
abundance: few
j_gene: TRBJ2-7
CDR3nt: TGTGCCAGCAGCGCCCGGACAGACTACGAGCAGTACTTC
CDR3aa: CASSARTDYEQYF

len: 15
v_gene: TRBV3-1/TRBV3-2
d_gene: -
abundance: -
j_gene: TRBJ2-7
CDR3nt: TGTGCCAGCAGCCAAGAAGGGCTAGCGCGCTACGAGCAGTACTTC
CDR3aa: CASSQEGLARYEQYF

len: 13
v_gene: TRBV6-5
d_gene: -
abundance: few
j_gene: TRBJ1-6
CDR3nt: TGTGCCAGCAATAAGGGGTTCGGTTCACCCCTCCACTTT
CDR3aa: CASNKGFGSPLHF

len: 14
v_gene: TRBV4-3
d_gene: -
abundance: -
j_gene: TRBJ2-5
CDR3nt: TGCGCCAGCAGCCAAGATTCAAGCCGAGAGACCCAGTACTTC
CDR3aa: CASSQDSSRETQYF

len: 15
v_gene: TRBV5-6
d_gene: -
abundance: -
j_gene: TRBJ2-5
CDR3nt: TGTGCCAGCAGCTCAGACGACCTTAGAAAGGAGACCCAGTACTTC
CDR3aa: CASSSDDLRKETQYF

len: 13
v_gene: TRBV7-2
d_gene: -
abundance: -
j_gene: TRBJ2-2
CDR3nt: TGTGCCAGCAGCTTAGTGCCCACCGGGGAGCTGTTTTTT
CDR3aa: CASSLVPTGELFF

len: 16
v_gene: TRBV28
d_gene: TRBD1
abundance: -
j_gene: TRBJ2-1
CDR3nt: TGTGCCAGCAGTTTCGGACAGGGTTGGGGAATTAATGAGCAGTTCTTC
CDR3aa: CASSFGQGWGINEQFF

len: 15
v_gene: TRBV4-2
d_gene: -
abundance: once
j_gene: TRBJ2-7
CDR3nt: TGTGCCAGCAGCCAAGCTGACGGAGTAGACTACGAGCAGTACTTC
CDR3aa: CASSQADGVDYEQYF

len: 17
v_gene: TRBV7-2
d_gene: -
abundance: -
j_gene: TRBJ2-7
CDR3nt: TGTGCCAGCAGCCCAATAGCGCCCCAACTTGATTTCTACGAGCAGTACTTC
CDR3aa: CASSPIAPQLDFYEQYF

len: 14
v_gene: TRBV15
d_gene: TRBD2
abundance: -
j_gene: TRBJ2-7
CDR3nt: TGTGCCACCAGAAGTAGCGGGAGCGGCTACGAGCAGTACTTC
CDR3aa: CATRSSGSGYEQYF

len: 15
v_gene: TRBV28
d_gene: TRBD2
abundance: -
j_gene: TRBJ2-1
CDR3nt: TGTGCCAGCAGTCCGACTAGCGGAGCTACCAATGAGCAGTTCTTC
CDR3aa: CASSPTSGATNEQFF

len: 14
v_gene: TRBV5-1
d_gene: -
abundance: -
j_gene: TRBJ2-1
CDR3nt: TGCGCCAGCAGCCTGGACAGAGCATACAATGAGCAGTTCTTC
CDR3aa: CASSLDRAYNEQFF

len: 15
v_gene: TRBV19
d_gene: TRBD1
abundance: -
j_gene: TRBJ1-2
CDR3nt: TGTGCCAGTAGTATATCCGGGACAGGGGGCTATGGCTACACCTTC
CDR3aa: CASSISGTGGYGYTF

len: 14
v_gene: TRBV10-2
d_gene: TRBD1
abundance: -
j_gene: TRBJ2-1
CDR3nt: TGCGCCAGCAGTGACAGGGGGCCTCTCAATGAGCAGTTCTTC
CDR3aa: CASSDRGPLNEQFF

len: 14
v_gene: TRBV5-1
d_gene: TRBD1
abundance: -
j_gene: TRBJ1-3
CDR3nt: TGCGCCAGCAGCTTGGGACAGGGGGGAAACACCATATATTTT
CDR3aa: CASSLGQGGNTIYF

len: 13
v_gene: TRBV6-5
d_gene: -
abundance: -
j_gene: TRBJ1-1
CDR3nt: TGTGCCAGCAGAAAGACAGTGCGCACTGAAGCTTTCTTT
CDR3aa: CASRKTVRTEAFF

len: 18
v_gene: TRBV3-1/TRBV3-2
d_gene: -
abundance: -
j_gene: TRBJ2-2
CDR3nt: TGTGCCAGCAGCCAAGTTATTTCGTTACAGGAGTACACCGGGGAGCTGTTTTTT
CDR3aa: CASSQVISLQEYTGELFF

len: 15
v_gene: TRBV6-4
d_gene: TRBD2
abundance: -
j_gene: TRBJ2-2
CDR3nt: TGTGCCAGCAGTGAAACTAGCGGGTCATCCGGGGAGCTGTTTTTT
CDR3aa: CASSETSGSSGELFF

len: 15
v_gene: TRBV5-1
d_gene: -
abundance: -
j_gene: TRBJ1-1
CDR3nt: TGCGCCAGCAGCTTGGAGTCACAGGGTACCACTGAAGCTTTCTTT
CDR3aa: CASSLESQGTTEAFF

len: 15
v_gene: TRBV5-1
d_gene: -
abundance: once
j_gene: TRBJ1-4
CDR3nt: TGCGCCAGCAGCTTCCAGGAGGGCTTAGGTGAAAAACTGTTTTTT
CDR3aa: CASSFQEGLGEKLFF

len: 11
v_gene: TRBV13
d_gene: -
abundance: -
j_gene: TRBJ2-3
CDR3nt: TGTGCCAGCAGCTACACAGATACGCAGTATTTT
CDR3aa: CASSYTDTQYF

len: 15
v_gene: TRBV7-2
d_gene: -
abundance: -
j_gene: TRBJ2-2
CDR3nt: TGTGCCAGCAGCTTACAGGACCCGAACACCGGGGAGCTGTTTTTT
CDR3aa: CASSLQDPNTGELFF

len: 15
v_gene: TRBV19
d_gene: TRBD2
abundance: -
j_gene: TRBJ2-7
CDR3nt: TGTGCCAGTCGATTTAGCGGGAGTTACGTGTACGAGCAGTACTTC
CDR3aa: CASRFSGSYVYEQYF

len: 16
v_gene: TRBV7-8
d_gene: -
abundance: -
j_gene: TRBJ2-1
CDR3nt: TGTGCCAGCAGCTTACGCGAGGTGGGTACATACAATGAGCAGTTCTTC
CDR3aa: CASSLREVGTYNEQFF

len: 15
v_gene: TRBV13
d_gene: -
abundance: -
j_gene: TRBJ2-7
CDR3nt: TGTGCCAGCAGCTTAGACCCAGGGGTTTCCTACGAGCAGTACTTC
CDR3aa: CASSLDPGVSYEQYF

len: 15
v_gene: TRBV11-2
d_gene: TRBD1
abundance: -
j_gene: TRBJ1-6
CDR3nt: TGTGCCAGCAGCTTAGTGGGACAGCCTAATTCACCCCTCCACTTT
CDR3aa: CASSLVGQPNSPLHF

len: 13
v_gene: TRBV19
d_gene: -
abundance: -
j_gene: TRBJ1-2
CDR3nt: TGTGCCAGTACGGAGGGGCTTAACTATGGCTACACCTTC
CDR3aa: CASTEGLNYGYTF

len: 16
v_gene: TRBV7-8
d_gene: -
abundance: -
j_gene: TRBJ2-1
CDR3nt: TGTGCCAGCAGCTTAGTCCAGGTTATCTCCTACAATGAGCAGTTCTTC
CDR3aa: CASSLVQVISYNEQFF

len: 14
v_gene: TRBV6-5
d_gene: -
abundance: -
j_gene: TRBJ2-3
CDR3nt: TGTGCCAGCAGTACCCCCTCCAGCACAGATACGCAGTATTTT
CDR3aa: CASSTPSSTDTQYF

len: 18
v_gene: TRBV5-4
d_gene: TRBD1
abundance: few
j_gene: TRBJ1-1
CDR3nt: TGTGCCAGCAGTTTGGCGGATTACAGGGGTTTTGTGTACACTGAAGCTTTCTTT
CDR3aa: CASSLADYRGFVYTEAFF

len: 14
v_gene: TRBV7-8
d_gene: -
abundance: -
j_gene: TRBJ1-4
CDR3nt: TGTGCCAGCAGCTTAGCGACAGTTAATGAAAAACTGTTTTTT
CDR3aa: CASSLATVNEKLFF

len: 14
v_gene: TRBV19
d_gene: TRBD2
abundance: -
j_gene: TRBJ2-2
CDR3nt: TGTGCCAGTAAACCTAGCGGGAACACCGGGGAGCTGTTTTTT
CDR3aa: CASKPSGNTGELFF

len: 13
v_gene: TRBV4-2
d_gene: -
abundance: -
j_gene: TRBJ2-7
CDR3nt: TGTGCCAGCAGCCAAACGAGGGGGGACGAGCAGTACTTC
CDR3aa: CASSQTRGDEQYF

len: 16
v_gene: TRBV6-2/TRBV6-3
d_gene: -
abundance: -
j_gene: TRBJ1-5
CDR3nt: TGTGCCAGCAGTTACCCAACTGGGAGGGGAAATCAGCCCCAGCATTTT
CDR3aa: CASSYPTGRGNQPQHF

len: 15
v_gene: TRBV7-7
d_gene: -
abundance: -
j_gene: TRBJ1-3
CDR3nt: TGTGCCAGCAGCTTAGAGGACAGCTCTGGAAACACCATATATTTT
CDR3aa: CASSLEDSSGNTIYF

len: 15
v_gene: TRBV4-2
d_gene: -
abundance: -
j_gene: TRBJ2-1
CDR3nt: TGTGCCAGCAGCCCCTCACGGGTTGGCTACAATGAGCAGTTCTTC
CDR3aa: CASSPSRVGYNEQFF

len: 14
v_gene: TRBV11-3
d_gene: -
abundance: few
j_gene: TRBJ2-1
CDR3nt: TGTGCCAGCAGCTTAACAGGGCTCCACAATGAGCAGTTCTTC
CDR3aa: CASSLTGLHNEQFF

len: 14
v_gene: TRBV3-1/TRBV3-2
d_gene: -
abundance: -
j_gene: TRBJ2-1
CDR3nt: TGTGCCAGCAGCCTGAGCGGTATTTACAATGAGCAGTTCTTC
CDR3aa: CASSLSGIYNEQFF

len: 14
v_gene: TRBV21-1
d_gene: -
abundance: few
j_gene: TRBJ1-2
CDR3nt: TGTGCCAGCAGCGTTCGGGGTAAAGGATATGGCTACACCTTC
CDR3aa: CASSVRGKGYGYTF

len: 12
v_gene: TRBV5-4
d_gene: -
abundance: once
j_gene: TRBJ2-3
CDR3nt: TGTGCCAGCAGCTCGCAGGGGCGGGATCAGTATTTT
CDR3aa: CASSSQGRDQYF

len: 13
v_gene: TRBV7-3
d_gene: -
abundance: -
j_gene: TRBJ1-1
CDR3nt: TGTGCCAGCAGCTTAAGGCCGAACACTGAAGCTTTCTTT
CDR3aa: CASSLRPNTEAFF

len: 12
v_gene: TRBV18
d_gene: -
abundance: -
j_gene: TRBJ2-1
CDR3nt: TGTGCCAGCTCACGTATGGGAGATGAGCAGTTCTTC
CDR3aa: CASSRMGDEQFF

len: 13
v_gene: TRBV28
d_gene: -
abundance: once
j_gene: TRBJ2-7
CDR3nt: TGTGCCAGCAGCCCGTATATCGACTACGAGCAGTACTTC
CDR3aa: CASSPYIDYEQYF

len: 14
v_gene: TRBV2
d_gene: -
abundance: once
j_gene: TRBJ2-5
CDR3nt: TGTGCCAGCAGGAAGGGTGCCACCAGGGAGACCCAGTACTTC
CDR3aa: CASRKGATRETQYF

len: 15
v_gene: TRBV6-5
d_gene: -
abundance: -
j_gene: TRBJ1-5
CDR3nt: TGTGCCACCCAGAGCGGCAGGGACCGCAATCAGCCCCAGCATTTT
CDR3aa: CATQSGRDRNQPQHF

len: 14
v_gene: TRBV5-4
d_gene: -
abundance: -
j_gene: TRBJ2-5
CDR3nt: TGTGCCAGCAGCTTGGGCCAGGGCCAAGAGACCCAGTACTTC
CDR3aa: CASSLGQGQETQYF

len: 14
v_gene: TRBV5-6
d_gene: -
abundance: few
j_gene: TRBJ2-5
CDR3nt: TGTGCCAGCAGCCAACAGGGGAGGGTAGAGACCCAGTACTTC
CDR3aa: CASSQQGRVETQYF

len: 14
v_gene: TRBV5-1
d_gene: TRBD1
abundance: -
j_gene: TRBJ2-3
CDR3nt: TGCGCCAGCAGCTTCGGGCAGGGGGCAGATACGCAGTATTTT
CDR3aa: CASSFGQGADTQYF

len: 13
v_gene: TRBV30
d_gene: -
abundance: -
j_gene: TRBJ1-5
CDR3nt: TGTGCCTGGAGTGGCGGGGACAATCAGCCCCAGCATTTT
CDR3aa: CAWSGGDNQPQHF

len: 15
v_gene: TRBV10-3
d_gene: -
abundance: -
j_gene: TRBJ2-7
CDR3nt: TGTGCCATCAGTGAGAAGGCAGCGTTAACCTACGAGCAGTACTTC
CDR3aa: CAISEKAALTYEQYF